This T cell receptor (beta chain) is from a study of OX40 agonist ivuxolimab in advanced cancers. With regard to the full study: The costimulatory receptor OX40 (CD134) was targeted by ivuxolimab, a fully human IgG2 agonistic monoclonal antibody. The purpose of peripheral TCRbeta sequencing was to test whether ivuxolimab changed TCR sequence diversity and led to clonal T-cell expansion. Intravenous ivuxolimab was administered to patients every 2 weeks at six dose levels: 0.01, 0.1, 0.3, 1.5, 3 and 10 mg/kg. A male proportion of 82.7% and a mean age of 60 years, ranging from roughly 23 to 85, were recorded for the dose-escalation cohort. Patients were allowed to have had prior anti-PD-1, anti-PD-L1 or anti-CTLA-4 therapy, and around 40% of the dose-escalation patients had previously received checkpoint inhibitors. Of the 50 to 55 patients in dose escalation, about 20 had hepatocellular carcinoma, about 15 had melanoma, 9 had renal cell carcinoma and 9 had head and neck cancer. The monotherapy dose-escalation portion (N ≈ 57 patients) of the phase I ivuxolimab trial is reported in the paper. Partial responses occurred in three dose-escalation patients: two with cutaneous melanoma and one with hepatocellular carcinoma. The investigation overall reported the following: In partial responders in the 0.1-3.0 mg/kg groups, normalized peripheral clonal expansion was found to be among the lowest, especially among CD8+ T cells. The antigen specificity of the clonally expanded peripheral T cells was not determined. After ivuxolimab, expanded clones were on average more numerous among CD8+ T cells than among CD4+ T cells. At doses of 0.1 to 3.0 mg/kg, clonal expansion of both CD4+ and CD8+ T cells in blood was seen between baseline and week 6. Low levels of normalized T-cell clonal expansion were also seen in some nonresponding patients.

V and J are trimmed by 5 bases and 4 bases, and the gene matches miss 0 bases of the junction. Spanning cysteine to phenylalanine, the CDR3 consists of 12 amino acids. Only the CDR3 DNA stays, 36 bases, in frame from base 1. From the germline V gene (reference sequence), CDR1 is GTSNPN and CDR2 is SVGIG. Patients with autoimmune disease history or receiving systemic immunosuppression were excluded from the trial. Peripheral blood for TCR sequencing was collected from all dose cohorts at baseline, on cycle 4 day 1, and on cycle 7 day 1. Samples were obtained from an open-label, multicenter, first-in-human phase I dose-escalation trial of ivuxolimab. Adults with locally advanced or metastatic melanoma, renal cell, hepatocellular, or head and neck squamous cell carcinoma were enrolled in the trial. Before TCR sequencing, CD4+ T cells and CD8+ T cells from peripheral blood were sorted into separate populations.

With respect to this clone: This receptor's antigen is unknown. Base qualities are not at hand, and no much larger clone is one base apart.

Genomic DNA was isolated from the sorted cells so that the TCRbeta CDR3 region could be sequenced. The immunoSEQ Assay was used for sequencing of TCRbeta CDR3 regions. Not all clones reach the TCRdb copy of this immuneACCESS table, which keeps in-frame sequences only. Checked studies attribute under half of the gap to unresolved V genes and leave the rest unexplained. The sample table lists approximately 67,000 clones, 75% to 85% of them with a count of one. The ten largest account for 8.2% of the sample. Recombination connected TRBV30 to TRBJ1-1; 11 bases in the middle match TRBD1. The receptor was derived from an adult with an advanced solid tumor such as melanoma, head and neck, liver or kidney cancer. Sequenced here: CD4+ or CD8+ T cells sorted from blood, sampled in a trial of the OX40 agonist ivuxolimab. The CDR3 region has the sequence CAWGQGATEAFF. DNA sequence: TGTGCCTGGGGACAGGGGGCCACTGAAGCTTTCTTT.